The entry that follows covers one T cell receptor (beta chain) sequence. Antigen: not known. These data come from a study of T cells expressing NK-cell markers. Across the study: Each TCR beta repertoire originated in sorted T cells that were CD3+CD56+NKG2C+, CD3+CD56+NKG2C- or CD3+CD56-NKG2C+.

From its re-call of the 5' RACE reads, TCRdb lists each CDR3 protein once, without DNA. The sample includes approximately 550,000 distinct CDR3 sequences. Study findings and constraints: The study found these clonotypes also leading the CD3+CD56-NKG2C+ fraction in a handful of donors. Dominant NKG2C+ clonotypes were found to form roughly 1.0-7.0% of CD8+ T cells in six donors. Specificity for HCMV among expanded NKG2C+ T cell clones was not established.

The germline CDR1 and CDR2 sequences are SGHTA and FQGNSA. This CDR3 is built from 14 residues. This sequence joins TRBV7-2 and TRBJ2-7; TCRdb lists TRBD1, though no DNA is available to test this call. Sequencing input: blood T cells: a sorted CD56 or NKG2C T cell subset, CD4+ or CD8+ T cells, or bulk PBMC T cells (not recorded which). The sequence was obtained from a man between 18 and 35 years old in good health. Here the CDR3 reads CASSPGSGSYEQYF.